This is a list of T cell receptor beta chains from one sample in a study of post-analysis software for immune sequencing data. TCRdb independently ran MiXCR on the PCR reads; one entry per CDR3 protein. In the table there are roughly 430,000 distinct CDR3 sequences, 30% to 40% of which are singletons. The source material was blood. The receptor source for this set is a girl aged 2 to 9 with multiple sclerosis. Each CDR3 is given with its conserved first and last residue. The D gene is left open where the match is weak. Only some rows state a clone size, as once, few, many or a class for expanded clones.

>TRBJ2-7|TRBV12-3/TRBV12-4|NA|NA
CASSFRQVLTGRGHYEQYF
TGTGCCAGCAGTTTCCGACAGGTTCTAACGGGTAGAGGTCACTACGAGCAGTACTTC
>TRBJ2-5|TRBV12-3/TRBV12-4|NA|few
CASSLHQQETQYF
TGTGCCAGCAGTTTACACCAACAAGAGACCCAGTACTTC
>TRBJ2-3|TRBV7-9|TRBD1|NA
CASSTRQGITDTQYF
TGTGCCAGCAGCACCCGACAGGGCATCACAGATACGCAGTATTTT
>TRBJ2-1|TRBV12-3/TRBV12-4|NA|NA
CASRGPVGLTQSSYNEQFF
TGTGCCAGCAGGGGCCCGGTAGGACTAACACAAAGCTCCTACAATGAGCAGTTCTTC
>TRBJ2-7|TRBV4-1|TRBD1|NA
CANSQVMGAGGGYEQYF
TGCGCCAACAGCCAAGTGATGGGGGCAGGGGGCGGCTACGAGCAGTACTTC
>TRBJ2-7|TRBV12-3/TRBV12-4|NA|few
CASRTREGPLEQYF
TGTGCCAGCAGAACCAGGGAAGGACCTCTCGAGCAGTACTTC
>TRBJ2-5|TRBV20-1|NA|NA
CSARHGSGPQETQYF
TGCAGTGCTAGACACGGGAGCGGGCCCCAAGAGACCCAGTACTTC
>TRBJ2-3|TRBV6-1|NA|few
CASSGRRSTDTQYF
TGTGCCAGCAGCGGGAGACGGAGCACAGATACGCAGTATTTT
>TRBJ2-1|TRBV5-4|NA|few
CASSYSGLYNEQFF
TGTGCCAGCAGCTACTCGGGACTGTACAATGAGCAGTTCTTC
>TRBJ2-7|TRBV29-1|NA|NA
CSVEARIRDNDSYEQYF
TGCAGCGTTGAAGCTAGGATACGAGACAACGACTCCTACGAGCAGTACTTC
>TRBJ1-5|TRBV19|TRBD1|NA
CASNRDSRNQPQHF
TGTGCCAGTAACCGGGACAGCCGCAATCAGCCCCAGCATTTT
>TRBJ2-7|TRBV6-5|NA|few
CASSYSRSYEQYF
TGTGCCAGCAGTTACTCGAGGTCCTACGAGCAGTACTTC
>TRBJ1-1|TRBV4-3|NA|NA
CASSRYMNTEAFF
TGCGCCAGCAGCCGGTACATGAACACTGAAGCTTTCTTT